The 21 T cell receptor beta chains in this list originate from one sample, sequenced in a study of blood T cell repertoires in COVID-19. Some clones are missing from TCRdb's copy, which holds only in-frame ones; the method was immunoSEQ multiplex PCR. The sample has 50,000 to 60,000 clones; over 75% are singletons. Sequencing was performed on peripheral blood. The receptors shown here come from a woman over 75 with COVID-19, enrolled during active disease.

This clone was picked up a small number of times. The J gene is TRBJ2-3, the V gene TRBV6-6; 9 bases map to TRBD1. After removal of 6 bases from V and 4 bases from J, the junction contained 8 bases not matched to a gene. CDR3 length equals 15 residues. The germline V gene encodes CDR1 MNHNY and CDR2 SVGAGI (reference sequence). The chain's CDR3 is CASRYDRGSPDTQYF. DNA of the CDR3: TGTGCCAGCAGATATGACAGGGGGTCCCCAGATACGCAGTATTTT.

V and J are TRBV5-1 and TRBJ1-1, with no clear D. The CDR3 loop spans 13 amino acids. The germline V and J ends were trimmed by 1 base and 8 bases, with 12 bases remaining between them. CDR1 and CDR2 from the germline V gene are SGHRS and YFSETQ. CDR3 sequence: CASSLQAGGEAFF. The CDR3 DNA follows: TGCGCCAGCAGCTTGCAAGCAGGTGGAGAAGCTTTCTTT.

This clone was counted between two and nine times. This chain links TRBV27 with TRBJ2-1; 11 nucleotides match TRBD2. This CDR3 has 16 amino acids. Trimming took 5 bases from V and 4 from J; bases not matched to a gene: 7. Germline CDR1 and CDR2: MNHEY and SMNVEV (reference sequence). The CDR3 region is CASSLLTSGGYNEQFF. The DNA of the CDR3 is TGTGCCAGCAGTCTCCTAACTAGCGGGGGATACAATGAGCAGTTCTTC.

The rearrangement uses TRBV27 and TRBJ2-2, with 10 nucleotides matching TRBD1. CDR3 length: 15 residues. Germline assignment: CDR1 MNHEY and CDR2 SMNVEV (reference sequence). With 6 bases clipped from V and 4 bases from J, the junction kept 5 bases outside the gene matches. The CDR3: CASRRDRGTTGELFF. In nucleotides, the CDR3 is TGTGCCAGCAGAAGGGACAGGGGTACCACCGGGGAGCTGTTTTTT.

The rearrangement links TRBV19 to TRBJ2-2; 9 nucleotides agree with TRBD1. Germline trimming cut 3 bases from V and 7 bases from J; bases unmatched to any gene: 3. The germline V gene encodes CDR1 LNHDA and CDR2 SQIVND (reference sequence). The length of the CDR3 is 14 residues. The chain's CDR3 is CASSIGTGFGELFF. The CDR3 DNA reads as TGTGCCAGTAGTATCGGGACAGGGTTCGGGGAGCTGTTTTTT.

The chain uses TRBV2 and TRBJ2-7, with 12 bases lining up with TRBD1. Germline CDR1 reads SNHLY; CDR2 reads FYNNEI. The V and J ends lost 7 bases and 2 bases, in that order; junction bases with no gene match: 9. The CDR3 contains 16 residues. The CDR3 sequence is CASTEGDRGLPYEQYF. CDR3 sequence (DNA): TGTGCCAGCACAGAGGGGGACAGGGGGCTCCCCTACGAGCAGTACTTC.

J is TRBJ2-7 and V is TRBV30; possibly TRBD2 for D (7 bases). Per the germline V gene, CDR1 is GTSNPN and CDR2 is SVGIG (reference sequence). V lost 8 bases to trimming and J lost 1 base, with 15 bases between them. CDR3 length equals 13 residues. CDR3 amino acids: CAHQGRESYEQYF. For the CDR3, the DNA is TGTGCCCACCAGGGGCGGGAGTCCTACGAGCAGTACTTC.

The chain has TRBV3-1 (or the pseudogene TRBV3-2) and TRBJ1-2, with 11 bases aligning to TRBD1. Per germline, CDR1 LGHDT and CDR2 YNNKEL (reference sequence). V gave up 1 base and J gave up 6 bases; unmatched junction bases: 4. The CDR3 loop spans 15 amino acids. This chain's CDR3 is CASSQVGQGEDGYTF. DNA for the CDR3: TGTGCCAGCAGCCAAGTGGGACAGGGGGAAGATGGCTACACCTTC.

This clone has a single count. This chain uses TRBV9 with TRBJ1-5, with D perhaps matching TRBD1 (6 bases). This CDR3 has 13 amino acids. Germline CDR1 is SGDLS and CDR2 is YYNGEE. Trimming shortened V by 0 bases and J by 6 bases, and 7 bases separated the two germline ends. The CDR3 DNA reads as TGTGCCAGCAGCGTAGAAGGGGGTCAGCCCCAGCATTTT. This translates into CASSVEGGQPQHF.

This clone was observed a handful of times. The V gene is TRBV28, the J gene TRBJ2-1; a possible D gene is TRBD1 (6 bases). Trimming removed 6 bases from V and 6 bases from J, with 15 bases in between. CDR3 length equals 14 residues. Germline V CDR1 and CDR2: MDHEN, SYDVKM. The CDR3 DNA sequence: TGTGCCAGCAGCCCTCACCAGGGGATCAATGAGCAGTTCTTC. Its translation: CASSPHQGINEQFF.

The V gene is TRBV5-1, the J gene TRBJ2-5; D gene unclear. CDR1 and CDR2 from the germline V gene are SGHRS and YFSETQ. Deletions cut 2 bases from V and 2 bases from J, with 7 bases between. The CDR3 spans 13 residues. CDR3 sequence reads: CASSFGPQETQYF. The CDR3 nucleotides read TGCGCCAGCAGCTTTGGCCCTCAAGAGACCCAGTACTTC.

CDR3: CASSQQELEAFF. DNA for the CDR3: TGTGCCAGCAGCCAACAGGAACTTGAAGCTTTCTTT. The chain is built from TRBV6-2 or TRBV6-3 and TRBJ1-1; D possibly corresponds to TRBD1 (5 bases). Looked up from germline, CDR1 is MNHEY and CDR2 is SVGEGT. This CDR3 is built from 12 residues. The V and J ends lost 6 bases and 7 bases respectively, with 12 bases between them.

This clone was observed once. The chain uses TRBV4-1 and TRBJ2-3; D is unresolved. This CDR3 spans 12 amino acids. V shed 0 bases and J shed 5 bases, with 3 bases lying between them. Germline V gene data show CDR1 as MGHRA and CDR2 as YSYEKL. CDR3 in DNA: TGCGCCAGCAGCCAAGATATAGATACGCAGTATTTT. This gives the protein CASSQDIDTQYF.

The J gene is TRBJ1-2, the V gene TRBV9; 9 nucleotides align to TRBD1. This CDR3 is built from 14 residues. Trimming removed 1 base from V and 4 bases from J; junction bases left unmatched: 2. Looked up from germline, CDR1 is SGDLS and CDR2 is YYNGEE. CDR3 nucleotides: TGTGCCAGCAGCGTACAGACAGGGGGCTATGGCTACACCTTC. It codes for CASSVQTGGYGYTF.

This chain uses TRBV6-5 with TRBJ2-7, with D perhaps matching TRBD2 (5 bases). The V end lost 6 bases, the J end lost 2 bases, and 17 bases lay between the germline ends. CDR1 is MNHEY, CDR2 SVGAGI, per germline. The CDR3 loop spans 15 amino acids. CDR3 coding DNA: TGTGCCAGCAGCTGGGGAGTCCAGATTACCTACGAGCAGTACTTC. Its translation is CASSWGVQITYEQYF.

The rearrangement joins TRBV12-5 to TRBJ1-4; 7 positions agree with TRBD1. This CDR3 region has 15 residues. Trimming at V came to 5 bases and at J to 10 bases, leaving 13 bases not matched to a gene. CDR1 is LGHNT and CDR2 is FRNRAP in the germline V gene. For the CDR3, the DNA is TGTGCTAGTGGTCAGAACGAGCGACAGGGCGGAAAACTGTTTTTT. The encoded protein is CASGQNERQGGKLFF.

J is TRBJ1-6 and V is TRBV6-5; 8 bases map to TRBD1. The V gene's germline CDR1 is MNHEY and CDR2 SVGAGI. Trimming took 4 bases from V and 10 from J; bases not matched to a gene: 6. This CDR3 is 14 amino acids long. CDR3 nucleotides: TGTGCCAGCAGTTCCCAGGGGGCGGGATCACCCCTCCACTTT. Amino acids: CASSSQGAGSPLHF.

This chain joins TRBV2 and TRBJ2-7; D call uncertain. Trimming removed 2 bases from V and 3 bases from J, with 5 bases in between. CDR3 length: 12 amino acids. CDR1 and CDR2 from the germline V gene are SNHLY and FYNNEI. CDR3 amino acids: CASSEFNYEQYF. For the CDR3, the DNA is TGTGCCAGCAGTGAATTCAACTACGAGCAGTACTTC.

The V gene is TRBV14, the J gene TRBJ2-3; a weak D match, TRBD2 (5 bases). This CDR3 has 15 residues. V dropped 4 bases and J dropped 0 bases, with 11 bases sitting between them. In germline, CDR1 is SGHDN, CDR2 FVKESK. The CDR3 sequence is CASSPDLLSTDTQYF. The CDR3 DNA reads TGTGCCAGCAGCCCGGACTTGTTGAGCACAGATACGCAGTATTTT.

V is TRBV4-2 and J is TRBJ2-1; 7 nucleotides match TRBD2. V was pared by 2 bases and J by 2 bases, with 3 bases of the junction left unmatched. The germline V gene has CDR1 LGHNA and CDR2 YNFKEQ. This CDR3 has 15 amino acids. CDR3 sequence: CASSQLTSTYNEQFF. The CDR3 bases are TGTGCCAGCAGCCAACTGACTAGCACCTACAATGAGCAGTTCTTC.

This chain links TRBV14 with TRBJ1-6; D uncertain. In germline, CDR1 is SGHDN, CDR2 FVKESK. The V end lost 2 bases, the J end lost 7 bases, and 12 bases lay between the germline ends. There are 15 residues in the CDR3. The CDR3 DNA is TGTGCCAGCAGCCAATTCGGGAGTGGGAATTCACCCCTCCACTTT. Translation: CASSQFGSGNSPLHF. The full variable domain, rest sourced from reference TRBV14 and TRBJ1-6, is EAGVTQFPSHSVIEKGQTVTLRCDPISGHDNLYWYRRVMGKEIKFLLHFVKESKQDESGMPNNRFLAERTGGTYSTLKVQPAELEDSGVYFCASSQFGSGNSPLHFGNGTRLTVT.